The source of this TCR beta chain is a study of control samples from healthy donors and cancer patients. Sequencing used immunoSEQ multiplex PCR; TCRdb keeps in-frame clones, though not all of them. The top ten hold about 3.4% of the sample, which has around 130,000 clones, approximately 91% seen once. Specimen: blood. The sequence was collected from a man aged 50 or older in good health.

The CDR3 nucleotides are TGTGCCAGCCGCCTCGGCGGGCGAGGAGATACGCAGTATTTT. It specifies CASRLGGRGDTQYF. The rearrangement uses TRBV5-8 and TRBJ2-3, with D possibly matching TRBD2 (5 bases). CDR1 is SGHTS and CDR2 is YDEGEE in the germline V gene. Trimming took off 7 bases at V and 5 bases at J, with 17 bases between the two ends. The CDR3 extends over 14 amino acids. Full variable domain (remainder filled in from reference TRBV5-8 and TRBJ2-3): EAGVTQSPTHLIKTRGQQATLRCSPISGHTSVYWYQQALGLGLQFLLWYDEGEERNRGNFPPRFSGRQFPNYSSELNVNALELEDSALYLCASRLGGRGDTQYFGPGTRLTVL.